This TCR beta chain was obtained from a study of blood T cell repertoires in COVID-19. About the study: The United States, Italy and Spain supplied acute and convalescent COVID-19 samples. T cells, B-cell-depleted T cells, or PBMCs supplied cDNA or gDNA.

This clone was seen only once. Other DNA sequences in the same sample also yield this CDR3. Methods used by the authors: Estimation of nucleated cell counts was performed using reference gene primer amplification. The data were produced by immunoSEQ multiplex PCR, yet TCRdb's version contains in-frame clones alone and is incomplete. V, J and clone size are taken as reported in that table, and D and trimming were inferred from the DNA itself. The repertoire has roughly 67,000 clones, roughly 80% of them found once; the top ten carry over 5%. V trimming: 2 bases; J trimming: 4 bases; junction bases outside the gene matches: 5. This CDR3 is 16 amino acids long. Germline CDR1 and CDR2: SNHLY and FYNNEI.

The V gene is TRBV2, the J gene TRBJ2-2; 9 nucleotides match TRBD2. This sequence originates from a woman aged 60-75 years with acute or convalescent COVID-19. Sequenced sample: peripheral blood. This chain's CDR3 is CASSERGGAFTGELFF. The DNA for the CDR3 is TGTGCCAGCAGTGAACGCGGGGGGGCCTTCACCGGGGAGCTGTTTTTT.